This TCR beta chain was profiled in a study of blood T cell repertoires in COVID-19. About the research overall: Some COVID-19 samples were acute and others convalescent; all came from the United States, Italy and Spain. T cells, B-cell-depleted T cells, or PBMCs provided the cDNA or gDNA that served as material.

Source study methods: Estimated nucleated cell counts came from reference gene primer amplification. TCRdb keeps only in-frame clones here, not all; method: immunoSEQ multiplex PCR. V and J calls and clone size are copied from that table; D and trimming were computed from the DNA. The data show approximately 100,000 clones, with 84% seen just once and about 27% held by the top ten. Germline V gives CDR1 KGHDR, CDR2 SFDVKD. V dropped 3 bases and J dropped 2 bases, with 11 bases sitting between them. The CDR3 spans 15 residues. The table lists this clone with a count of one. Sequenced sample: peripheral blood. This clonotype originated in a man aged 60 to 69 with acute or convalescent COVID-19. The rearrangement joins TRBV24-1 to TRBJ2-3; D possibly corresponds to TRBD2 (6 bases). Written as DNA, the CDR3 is TGTGCCACCAGTGATCCGGGACTTATCACAGATACGCAGTATTTT. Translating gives CATSDPGLITDTQYF.